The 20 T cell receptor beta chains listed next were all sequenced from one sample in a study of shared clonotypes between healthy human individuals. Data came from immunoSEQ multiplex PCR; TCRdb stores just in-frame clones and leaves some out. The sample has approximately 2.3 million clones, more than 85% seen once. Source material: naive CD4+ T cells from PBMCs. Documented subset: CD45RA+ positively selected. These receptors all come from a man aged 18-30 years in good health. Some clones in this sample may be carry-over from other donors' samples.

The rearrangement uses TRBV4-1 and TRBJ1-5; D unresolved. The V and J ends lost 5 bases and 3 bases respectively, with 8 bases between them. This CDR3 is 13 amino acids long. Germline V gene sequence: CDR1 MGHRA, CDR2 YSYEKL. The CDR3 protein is CASSVLANQPQHF. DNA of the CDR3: TGCGCCAGCAGCGTCCTTGCCAATCAGCCCCAGCATTTT.

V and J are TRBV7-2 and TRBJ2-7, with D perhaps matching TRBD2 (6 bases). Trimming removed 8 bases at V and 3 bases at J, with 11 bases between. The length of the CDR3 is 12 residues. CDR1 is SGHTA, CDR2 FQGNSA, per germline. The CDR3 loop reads CASGVGGYEQYF. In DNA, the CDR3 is TGTGCCAGCGGCGTCGGGGGCTACGAGCAGTACTTC. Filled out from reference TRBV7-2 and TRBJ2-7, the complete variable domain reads GAGVSQSPSNKVTEKGKDVELRCDPISGHTALYWYRQSLGQGLEFLIYFQGNSAPDKSGLPSDRFSAERTGGSVSTLTIQRTQQEDSAVYLCASGVGGYEQYFGPGTRLTVT.

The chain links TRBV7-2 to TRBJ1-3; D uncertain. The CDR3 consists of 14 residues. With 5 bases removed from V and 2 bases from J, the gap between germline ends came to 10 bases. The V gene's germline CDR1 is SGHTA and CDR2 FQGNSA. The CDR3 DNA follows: TGTGCCAGCAGCCCAAAGGCAGCTGGAAACACCATATATTTT. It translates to CASSPKAAGNTIYF.

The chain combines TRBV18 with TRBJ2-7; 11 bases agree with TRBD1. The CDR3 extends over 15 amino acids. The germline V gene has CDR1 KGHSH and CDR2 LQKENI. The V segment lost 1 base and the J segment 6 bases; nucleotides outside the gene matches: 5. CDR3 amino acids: CASSPLGQGASEQYF. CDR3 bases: TGTGCCAGCTCACCACTAGGACAGGGGGCGTCCGAGCAGTACTTC.

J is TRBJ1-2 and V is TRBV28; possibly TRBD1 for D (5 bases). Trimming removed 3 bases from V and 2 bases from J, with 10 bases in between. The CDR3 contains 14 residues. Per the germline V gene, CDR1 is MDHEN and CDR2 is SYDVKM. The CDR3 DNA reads TGTGCCAGCAGTTTTCGAGGGGCGAACTATGGCTACACCTTC. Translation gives CASSFRGANYGYTF.

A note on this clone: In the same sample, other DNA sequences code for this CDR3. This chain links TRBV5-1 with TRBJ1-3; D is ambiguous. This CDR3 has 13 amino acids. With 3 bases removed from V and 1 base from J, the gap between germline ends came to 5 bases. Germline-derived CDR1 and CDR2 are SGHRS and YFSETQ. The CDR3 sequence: CASSSDSGNTIYF. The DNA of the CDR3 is TGCGCCAGCAGCTCGGATTCTGGAAACACCATATATTTT.

The CDR3: CSVYDRGTEAFF. The CDR3 coding sequence is TGCAGCGTTTACGACAGGGGCACTGAAGCTTTCTTT. The chain carries TRBV29-1 and TRBJ1-1; TRBD1 matches at 8 bases. J gave up 4 bases and V 5 bases, and 3 bases lay outside the gene matches. The CDR3 runs 12 residues. In germline, CDR1 is SQVTM, CDR2 ANQGSEA.

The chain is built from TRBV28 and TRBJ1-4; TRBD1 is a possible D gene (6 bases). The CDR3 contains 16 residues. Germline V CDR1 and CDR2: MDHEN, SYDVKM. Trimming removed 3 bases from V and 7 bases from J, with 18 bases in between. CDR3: CASSFRRGGTGEKLFF. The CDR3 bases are TGTGCCAGCAGTTTTAGGAGGGGGGGTACGGGTGAAAAACTGTTTTTT.

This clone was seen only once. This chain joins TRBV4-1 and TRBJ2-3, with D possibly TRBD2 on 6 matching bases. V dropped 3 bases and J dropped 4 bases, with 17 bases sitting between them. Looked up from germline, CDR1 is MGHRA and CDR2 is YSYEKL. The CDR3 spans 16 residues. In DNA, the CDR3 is TGCGCCAGCAGCCAGGCCCTAGCGAGGGGATCAGATACGCAGTATTTT. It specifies CASSQALARGSDTQYF.

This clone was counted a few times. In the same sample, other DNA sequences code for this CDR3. In nucleotides, the CDR3 is TGTGCCTGGACGCGGAACACTGAAGCTTTCTTT. Protein sequence: CAWTRNTEAFF. The V call is TRBV30, the J call TRBJ1-1; D is unresolved. Trimming shortened V by 4 bases and J by 1 base, and 4 bases separated the two germline ends. Germline V gene sequence: CDR1 GTSNPN, CDR2 SVGIG (reference sequence). The CDR3 runs to 11 residues.

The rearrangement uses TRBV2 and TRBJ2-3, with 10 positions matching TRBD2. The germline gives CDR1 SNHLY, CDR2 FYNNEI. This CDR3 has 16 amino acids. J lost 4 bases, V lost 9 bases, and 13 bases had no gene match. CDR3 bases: TGTGCCAGGGGGACTATAGCGGGAGGAGGGGCAGATACGCAGTATTTT. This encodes CARGTIAGGGADTQYF.

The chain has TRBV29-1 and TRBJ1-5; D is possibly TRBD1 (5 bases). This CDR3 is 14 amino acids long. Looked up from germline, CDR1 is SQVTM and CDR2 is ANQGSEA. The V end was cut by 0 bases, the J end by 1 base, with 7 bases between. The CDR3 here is CSVEEGGSNQPQHF. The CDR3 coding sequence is TGCAGCGTTGAAGAGGGGGGGAGCAATCAGCCCCAGCATTTT.

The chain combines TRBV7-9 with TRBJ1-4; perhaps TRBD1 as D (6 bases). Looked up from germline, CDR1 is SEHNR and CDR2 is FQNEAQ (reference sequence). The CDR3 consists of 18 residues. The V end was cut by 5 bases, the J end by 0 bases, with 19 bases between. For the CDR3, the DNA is TGTGCCAGCAGCCACTACGGAAACAGGGAAGCAACTAATGAAAAACTGTTTTTT. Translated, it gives CASSHYGNREATNEKLFF. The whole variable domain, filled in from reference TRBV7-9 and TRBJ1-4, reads DTGVSQNPRHKITKRGQNVTFRCDPISEHNRLYWYRQTLGQGPEFLTYFQNEAQLEKSRLLSDRFSAERPKGSFSTLEIQRTEQGDSAMYLCASSHYGNREATNEKLFFGSGTQLSVL.

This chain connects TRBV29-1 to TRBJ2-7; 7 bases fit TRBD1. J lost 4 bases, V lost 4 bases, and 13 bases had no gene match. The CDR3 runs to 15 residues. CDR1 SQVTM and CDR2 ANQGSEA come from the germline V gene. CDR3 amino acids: CSVAIWGQRRYEQYF. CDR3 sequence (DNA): TGCAGCGTTGCGATTTGGGGACAGCGAAGGTACGAGCAGTACTTC.

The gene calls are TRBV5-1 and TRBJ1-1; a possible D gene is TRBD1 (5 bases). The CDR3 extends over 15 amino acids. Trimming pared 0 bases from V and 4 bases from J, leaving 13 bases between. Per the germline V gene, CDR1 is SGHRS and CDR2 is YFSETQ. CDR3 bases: TGCGCCAGCAGCTTGGGTGGGGCCCCCCTCACTGAAGCTTTCTTT. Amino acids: CASSLGGAPLTEAFF. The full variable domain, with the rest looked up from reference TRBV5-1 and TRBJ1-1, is KAGVTQTPRYLIKTRGQQVTLSCSPISGHRSVSWYQQTPGQGLQFLFEYFSETQRNKGNFPGRFSGRQFSNSRSEMNVSTLELGDSALYLCASSLGGAPLTEAFFGQGTRLTVV.

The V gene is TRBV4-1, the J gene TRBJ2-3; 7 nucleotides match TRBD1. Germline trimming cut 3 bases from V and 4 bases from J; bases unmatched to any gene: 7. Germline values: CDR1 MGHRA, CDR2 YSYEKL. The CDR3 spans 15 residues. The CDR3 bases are TGCGCCAGCAGCCACTCTCCAGGGGGTGCAGATACGCAGTATTTT. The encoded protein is CASSHSPGGADTQYF.

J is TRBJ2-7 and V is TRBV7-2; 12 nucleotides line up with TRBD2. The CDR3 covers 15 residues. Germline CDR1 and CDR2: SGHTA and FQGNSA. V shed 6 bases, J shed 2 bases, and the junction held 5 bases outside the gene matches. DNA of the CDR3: TGTGCCAGCAGACCCCGACTAGCGGGGGCCTACGAGCAGTACTTC. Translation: CASRPRLAGAYEQYF.

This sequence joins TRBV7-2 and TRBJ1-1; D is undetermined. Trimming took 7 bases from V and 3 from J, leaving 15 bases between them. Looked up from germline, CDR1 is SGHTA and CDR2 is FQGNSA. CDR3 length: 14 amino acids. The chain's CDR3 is CASNRRGGHTEAFF. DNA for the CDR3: TGTGCCAGCAACCGCCGTGGAGGTCACACTGAAGCTTTCTTT. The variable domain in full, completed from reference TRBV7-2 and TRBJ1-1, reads GAGVSQSPSNKVTEKGKDVELRCDPISGHTALYWYRQSLGQGLEFLIYFQGNSAPDKSGLPSDRFSAERTGGSVSTLTIQRTQQEDSAVYLCASNRRGGHTEAFFGQGTRLTVV.

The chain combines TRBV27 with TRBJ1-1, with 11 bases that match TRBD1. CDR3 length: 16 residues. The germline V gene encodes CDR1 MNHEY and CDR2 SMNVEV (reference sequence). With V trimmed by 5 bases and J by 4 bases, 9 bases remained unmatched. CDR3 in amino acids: CASSPLPGTGGTEAFF. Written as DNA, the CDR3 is TGTGCCAGCAGTCCGTTACCCGGGACAGGGGGCACTGAAGCTTTCTTT.

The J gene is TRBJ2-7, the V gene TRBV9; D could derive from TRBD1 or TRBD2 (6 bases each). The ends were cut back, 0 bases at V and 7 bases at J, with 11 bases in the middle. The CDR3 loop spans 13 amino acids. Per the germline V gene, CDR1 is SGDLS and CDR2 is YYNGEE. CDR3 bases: TGTGCCAGCAGCGTAGCTGGGGGGCGGGAGCAGTACTTC. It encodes CASSVAGGREQYF.